This T cell receptor (beta chain) was sequenced for a study of blood T cells in healthy people across ages. Alongside a J-beta primer mix, a sample-barcoded 5' primer served in a second PCR lasting roughly 6 to 12 cycles. Using its own MiXCR run on the 5' RACE reads, TCRdb lists one record per CDR3 protein. The data show more than 900,000 distinct CDR3 sequences, about 25% seen once. V was clipped by 4 bases and J by 0 bases; unmatched bases: 6. The CDR3 consists of 15 residues. This clonotype was picked up a small number of times. The sample also formed part of further work on T cells of mothers and their children.

This TCR derives from a girl aged 2 to 9 in good health. The sequenced material came from blood. The chain joins TRBV12-3 or TRBV12-4 to TRBJ2-7, with 7 bases lining up with TRBD2. The DNA for the CDR3 is TGTGCCAGCAGTTCGCGGGGGAGCGGCTCCTACGAGCAGTACTTC. This sequence encodes CASSSRGSGSYEQYF.